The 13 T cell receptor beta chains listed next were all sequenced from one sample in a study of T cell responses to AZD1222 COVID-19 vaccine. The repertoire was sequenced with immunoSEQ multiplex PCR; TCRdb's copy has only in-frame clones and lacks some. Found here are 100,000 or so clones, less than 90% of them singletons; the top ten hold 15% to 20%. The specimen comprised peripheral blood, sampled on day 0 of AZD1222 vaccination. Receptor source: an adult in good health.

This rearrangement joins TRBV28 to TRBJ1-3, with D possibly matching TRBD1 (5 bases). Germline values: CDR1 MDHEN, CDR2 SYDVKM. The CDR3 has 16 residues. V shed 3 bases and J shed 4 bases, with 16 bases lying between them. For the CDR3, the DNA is TGTGCCAGCAGTTTTAGGGGAGGCAGGGAGGGAAACACCATATATTTT. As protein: CASSFRGGREGNTIYF.

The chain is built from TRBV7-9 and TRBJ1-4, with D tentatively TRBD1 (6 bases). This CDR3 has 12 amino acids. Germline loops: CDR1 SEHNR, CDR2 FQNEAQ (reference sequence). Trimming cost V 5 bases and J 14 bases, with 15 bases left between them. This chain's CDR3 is CASSRGRTELFF. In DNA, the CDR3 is TGTGCCAGCAGCAGAGGACGGACAGAGCTGTTTTTT.

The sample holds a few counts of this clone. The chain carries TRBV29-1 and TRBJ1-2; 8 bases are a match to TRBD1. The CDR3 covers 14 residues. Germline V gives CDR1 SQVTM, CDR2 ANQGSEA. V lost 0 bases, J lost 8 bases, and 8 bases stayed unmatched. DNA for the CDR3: TGCAGCGTTGAAGATCGGGCGACAGGGGTCGGCTACACCTTC. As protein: CSVEDRATGVGYTF. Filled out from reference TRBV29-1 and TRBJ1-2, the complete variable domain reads SAVISQKPSRDICQRGTSLTIQCQVDSQVTMMFWYRQQPGQSLTLIATANQGSEATYESGFVIDKFPISRPNLTFSTLTVSNMSPEDSSIYLCSVEDRATGVGYTFGSGTRLTVV.

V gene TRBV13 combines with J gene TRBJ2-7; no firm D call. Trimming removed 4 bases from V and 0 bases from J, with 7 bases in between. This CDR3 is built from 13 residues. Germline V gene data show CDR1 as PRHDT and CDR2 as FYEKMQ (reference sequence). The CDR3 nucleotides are TGTGCCAGCAGCTGGGAACGCTCCTACGAGCAGTACTTC. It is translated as CASSWERSYEQYF.

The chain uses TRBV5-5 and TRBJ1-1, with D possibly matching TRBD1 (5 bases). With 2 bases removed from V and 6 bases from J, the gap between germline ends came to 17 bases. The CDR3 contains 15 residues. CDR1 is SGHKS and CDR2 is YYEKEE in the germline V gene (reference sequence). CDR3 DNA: TGTGCCAGCAGCTTTCCCGGGACCACCCCCGCTGAAGCTTTCTTT. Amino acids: CASSFPGTTPAEAFF.

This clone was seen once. CDR3 in DNA: TGTGCCAGCAGCAAAGATCGTGGACAAACCGGGGAGCTGTTTTTT. Protein: CASSKDRGQTGELFF. The rearrangement links TRBV21-1 to TRBJ2-2; the table's D call of TRBD1 was not tested on the DNA. TRBV21-1 is a pseudogene locus. The CDR3 covers 15 residues.

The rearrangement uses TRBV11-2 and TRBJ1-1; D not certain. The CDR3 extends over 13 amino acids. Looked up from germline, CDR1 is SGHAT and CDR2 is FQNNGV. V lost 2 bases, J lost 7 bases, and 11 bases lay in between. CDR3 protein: CASSLLVNGEAFF. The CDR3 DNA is TGTGCCAGCAGCTTACTTGTTAACGGTGAAGCTTTCTTT.

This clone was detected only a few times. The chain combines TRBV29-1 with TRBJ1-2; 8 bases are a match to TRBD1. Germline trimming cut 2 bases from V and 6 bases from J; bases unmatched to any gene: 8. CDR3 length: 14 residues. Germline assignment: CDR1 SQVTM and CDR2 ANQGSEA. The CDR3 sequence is CSVELAAGGHGYTF. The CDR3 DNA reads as TGCAGCGTTGAATTAGCGGCAGGGGGCCATGGCTACACCTTC.

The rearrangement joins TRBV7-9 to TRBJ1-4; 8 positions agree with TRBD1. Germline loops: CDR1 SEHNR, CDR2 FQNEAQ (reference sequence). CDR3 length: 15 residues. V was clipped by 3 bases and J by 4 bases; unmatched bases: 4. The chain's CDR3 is CASSFQGAGNEKLFF. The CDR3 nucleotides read TGTGCCAGCAGCTTTCAGGGGGCGGGTAATGAAAAACTGTTTTTT. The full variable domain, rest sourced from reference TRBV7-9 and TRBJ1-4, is DTGVSQNPRHKITKRGQNVTFRCDPISEHNRLYWYRQTLGQGPEFLTYFQNEAQLEKSRLLSDRFSAERPKGSFSTLEIQRTEQGDSAMYLCASSFQGAGNEKLFFGSGTQLSVL.

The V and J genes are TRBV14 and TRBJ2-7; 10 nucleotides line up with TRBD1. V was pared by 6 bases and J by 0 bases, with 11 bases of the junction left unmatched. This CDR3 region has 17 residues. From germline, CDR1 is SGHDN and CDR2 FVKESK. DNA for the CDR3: TGTGCCAGCAGTTACGATCCGGGACAGGGGACCTCCTACGAGCAGTACTTC. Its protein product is CASSYDPGQGTSYEQYF.

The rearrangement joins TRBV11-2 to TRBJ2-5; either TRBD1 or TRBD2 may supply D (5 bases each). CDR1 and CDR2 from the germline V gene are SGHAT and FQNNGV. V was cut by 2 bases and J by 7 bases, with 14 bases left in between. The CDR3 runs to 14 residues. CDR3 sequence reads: CASSLRLGEGTQYF. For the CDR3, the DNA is TGTGCCAGCAGCTTAAGACTGGGGGAAGGGACCCAGTACTTC.

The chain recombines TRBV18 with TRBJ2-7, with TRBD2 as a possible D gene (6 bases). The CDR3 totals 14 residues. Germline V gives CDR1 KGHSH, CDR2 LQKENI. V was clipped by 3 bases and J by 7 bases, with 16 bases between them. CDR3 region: CASSPAGTRGEQYF. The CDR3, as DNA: TGTGCCAGCTCACCGGCGGGGACTCGGGGGGAGCAGTACTTC.

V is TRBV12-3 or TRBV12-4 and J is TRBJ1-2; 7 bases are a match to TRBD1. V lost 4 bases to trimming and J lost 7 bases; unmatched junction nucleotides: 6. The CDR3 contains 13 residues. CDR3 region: CASSSRQGGGYTF. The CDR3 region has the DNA TGTGCCAGCAGTTCCCGACAGGGCGGTGGCTACACCTTC.